This T cell receptor beta chain was sequenced in a study of blood T cell repertoires in COVID-19. The method was immunoSEQ multiplex PCR; TCRdb's version includes in-frame clones alone and lacks a portion of them. In the table there are some 150,000 clones, 80% of which are singletons. V lost 7 bases and J 2 bases, leaving 12 bases between the germline ends. Germline-derived CDR1 and CDR2 are LNHDA and SQIVND (reference sequence). This CDR3 is 15 amino acids long. Source material: peripheral blood. The rearrangement uses TRBV19 and TRBJ1-6; a weak D match, TRBD1 (6 bases). This TCR derives from a man aged 55 to 70 with acute or convalescent COVID-19. CDR3 in amino acids: CASKGGEAYNSPLHF. For the CDR3, the DNA is TGTGCCAGTAAAGGGGGAGAGGCCTATAATTCACCCCTCCACTTT.